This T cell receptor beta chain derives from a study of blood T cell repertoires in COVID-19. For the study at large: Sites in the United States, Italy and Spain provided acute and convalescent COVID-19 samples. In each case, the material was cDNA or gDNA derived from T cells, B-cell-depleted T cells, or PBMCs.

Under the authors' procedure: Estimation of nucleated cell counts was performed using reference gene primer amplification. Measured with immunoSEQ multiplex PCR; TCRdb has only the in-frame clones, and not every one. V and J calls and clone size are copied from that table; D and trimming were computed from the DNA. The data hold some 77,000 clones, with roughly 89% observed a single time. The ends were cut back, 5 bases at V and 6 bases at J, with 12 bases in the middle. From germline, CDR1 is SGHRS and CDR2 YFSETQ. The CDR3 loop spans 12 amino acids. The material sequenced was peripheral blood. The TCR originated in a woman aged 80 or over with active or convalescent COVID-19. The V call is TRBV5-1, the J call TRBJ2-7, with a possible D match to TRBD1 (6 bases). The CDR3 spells CASSKQGAEQYF. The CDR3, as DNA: TGCGCCAGCAGTAAACAGGGTGCCGAGCAGTACTTC.